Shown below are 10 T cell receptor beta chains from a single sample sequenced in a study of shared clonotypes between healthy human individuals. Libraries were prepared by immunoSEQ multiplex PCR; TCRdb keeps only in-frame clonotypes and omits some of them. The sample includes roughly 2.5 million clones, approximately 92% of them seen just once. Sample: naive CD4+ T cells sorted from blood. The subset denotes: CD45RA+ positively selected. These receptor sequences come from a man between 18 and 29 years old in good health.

CDR3 nucleotide sequence: TGTGCCAGCCGGAGAGGGGGAAGCTCCTATAATTCACCCCTCCACTTT. Residues: CASRRGGSSYNSPLHF. The chain carries TRBV28 and TRBJ1-6, with D possibly matching TRBD1 (6 bases). This CDR3 contains 16 residues. V was cut by 8 bases and J by 0 bases, with 14 bases left in between. CDR1 and CDR2 from the germline V gene are MDHEN and SYDVKM.

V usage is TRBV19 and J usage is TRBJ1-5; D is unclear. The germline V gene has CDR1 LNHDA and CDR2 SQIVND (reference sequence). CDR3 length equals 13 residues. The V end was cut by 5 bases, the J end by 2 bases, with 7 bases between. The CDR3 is CASSFDGNQPQHF. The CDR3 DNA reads TGTGCCAGTAGTTTTGACGGCAATCAGCCCCAGCATTTT.

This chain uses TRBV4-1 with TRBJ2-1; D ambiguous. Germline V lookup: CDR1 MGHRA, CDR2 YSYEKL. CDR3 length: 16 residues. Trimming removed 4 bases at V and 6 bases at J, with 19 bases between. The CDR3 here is CASSPPDRALGNEQFF. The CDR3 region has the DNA TGCGCCAGCAGCCCCCCCGACCGCGCTCTGGGCAATGAGCAGTTCTTC.

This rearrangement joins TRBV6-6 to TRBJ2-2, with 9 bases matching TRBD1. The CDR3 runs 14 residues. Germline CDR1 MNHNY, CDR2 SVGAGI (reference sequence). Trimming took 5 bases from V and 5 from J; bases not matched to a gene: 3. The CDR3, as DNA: TGTGCCAGCAGTGGGACAGGGATGACCGGGGAGCTGTTTTTT. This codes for CASSGTGMTGELFF.

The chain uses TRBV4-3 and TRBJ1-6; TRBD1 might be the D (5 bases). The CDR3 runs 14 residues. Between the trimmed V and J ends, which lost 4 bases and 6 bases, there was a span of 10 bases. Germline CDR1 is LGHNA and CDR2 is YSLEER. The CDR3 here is CASSRDRFNSPLHF. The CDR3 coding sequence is TGCGCCAGCAGCCGGGACCGATTTAATTCACCCCTCCACTTT.

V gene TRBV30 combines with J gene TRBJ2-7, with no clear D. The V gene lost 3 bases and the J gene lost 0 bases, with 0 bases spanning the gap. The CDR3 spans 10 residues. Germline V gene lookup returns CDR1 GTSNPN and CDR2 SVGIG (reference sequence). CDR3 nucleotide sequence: TGTGCCTGGAGCTCCTACGAGCAGTACTTC. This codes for CAWSSYEQYF.

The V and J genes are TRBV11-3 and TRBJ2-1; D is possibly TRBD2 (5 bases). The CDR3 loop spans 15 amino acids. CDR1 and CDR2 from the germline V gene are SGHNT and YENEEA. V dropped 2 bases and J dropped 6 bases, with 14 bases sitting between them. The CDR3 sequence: CASSLYSRDSNEQFF. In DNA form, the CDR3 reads TGTGCCAGCAGCTTATATAGCCGGGATTCCAATGAGCAGTTCTTC.

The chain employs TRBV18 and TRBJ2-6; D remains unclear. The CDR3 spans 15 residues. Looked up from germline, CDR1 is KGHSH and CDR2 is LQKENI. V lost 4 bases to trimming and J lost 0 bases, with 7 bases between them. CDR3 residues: CASSLAASGANVLTF. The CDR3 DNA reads TGTGCCAGCTCACTGGCGGCCTCTGGGGCCAACGTCCTGACTTTC.

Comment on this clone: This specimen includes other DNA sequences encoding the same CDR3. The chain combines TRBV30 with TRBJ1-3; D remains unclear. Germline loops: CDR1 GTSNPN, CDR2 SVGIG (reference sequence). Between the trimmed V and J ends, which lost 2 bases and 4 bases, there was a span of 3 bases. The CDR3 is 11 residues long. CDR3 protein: CAWSRGNTIYF. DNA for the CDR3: TGTGCCTGGAGTCGGGGAAACACCATATATTTT.

CDR3 DNA: TGTGCCAGCAGCTTAGTTTCTAGCGGGGTGGGGCTGTTTTTT. Its translation is CASSLVSSGVGLFF. The J gene is TRBJ2-2, the V gene TRBV7-8; 9 nucleotides align to TRBD2. CDR3 size: 14 residues. Trimming took 1 base from V and 13 from J; bases not matched to a gene: 7. Germline CDR1 is SGHVS and CDR2 is FQNEAQ. The whole variable domain, filled in from reference TRBV7-8 and TRBJ2-2, reads GAGVSQSPRYKVAKRGQDVALRCDPISGHVSLFWYQQALGQGPEFLTYFQNEAQLDKSGLPSDRFFAERPEGSVSTLKIQRTQQEDSAVYLCASSLVSSGVGLFFGEGSRLTVL.